This T cell receptor beta chain was documented in a study of blood T cell repertoires in COVID-19. Study summary: Samples representing acute and convalescent COVID-19 were sourced from the United States, Italy and Spain. The analysed material was cDNA or gDNA that came from T cells, B-cell-depleted T cells, or PBMCs.

V trimming: 5 bases; J trimming: 5 bases; junction bases outside the gene matches: 7. The CDR3 has 14 residues. Germline-derived CDR1 and CDR2 are MDHEN and SYDVKM. This clone was detected once. How the authors handled the data: From reference gene primer amplification, estimates of nucleated cell counts were derived. Produced via immunoSEQ multiplex PCR; TCRdb's table is partial and in-frame only. V, J and clone size were drawn from that table, and D and trimming were deduced from the DNA. The sample includes approximately 90,000 clones, 79% of them seen just once. This receptor was obtained from a man aged 65 to 85 with acute or convalescent COVID-19. The chain carries TRBV28 and TRBJ2-3; the match to TRBD2 covers 7 bases. The material sequenced was peripheral blood. CDR3 protein: CASSGSGAVDTQYF. The CDR3 DNA reads TGTGCCAGCAGTGGCAGCGGGGCAGTAGATACGCAGTATTTT.